Below, 2 T cell receptor beta chains from the same sample are listed, as sequenced in a study of blood T cell repertoires in COVID-19. Here immunoSEQ multiplex PCR was the method, and the copy in TCRdb shows in-frame clones only, minus some. The profile shows 250,000 to 350,000 clones, 88% of them singletons. Sequencing used PBMCs or T cells enriched from blood (not recorded which). Source of these receptors: a woman under 40 who had recovered from COVID-19.

This chain links TRBV10-2 with TRBJ1-5, with a possible D match to TRBD1 (5 bases). Germline-derived CDR1 and CDR2 are WSHSY and SAAADI. V lost 10 bases to trimming and J lost 6 bases, with 16 bases between them. This CDR3 has 13 residues. CDR3 residues: CATGQFWFQPQHF. The CDR3 bases are TGCGCCACAGGACAATTTTGGTTTCAGCCCCAGCATTTT.

The chain carries TRBV27 and TRBJ1-1; 9 nucleotides match TRBD1. Losses at the gene ends were 2 bases for V and 5 bases for J; bases not matched to a gene: 6. Per germline, CDR1 MNHEY and CDR2 SMNVEV (reference sequence). The CDR3 is made up of 15 amino acids. In nucleotides, the CDR3 is TGTGCCAGCAGTTTAAGGGACAGGGAAAGGACTGAAGCTTTCTTT. This gives the protein CASSLRDRERTEAFF.